This T cell receptor (beta chain) was observed in a study of CD8+CD57+ T cells in acquired aplastic anemia. Study-level background: CD4+ and CD8+ cells, once sorted, gave DNA averaging about 3.4 ug.

Regarding the study as a whole: Patients and controls had in common 25 to 30 CD8+ CDR3 sequences.

Those patients picked for sequencing had displayed CD8+CD57+ cell expansion on flow cytometry. In regard to this clonotype: Its antigen remains unidentified.

The CDR3 consists of 14 residues. Per the germline V gene, CDR1 is SGHVS and CDR2 is FNYEAQ. Trimming removed 0 bases from V and 5 bases from J; junction bases left unmatched: 4. TCR beta VDJ combinations and CDR3 sequences were profiled from genomic DNA. TCRdb passed the reads through MiXCR, listing each CDR3 protein once. The repertoire includes about 260,000 distinct CDR3 sequences, approximately 82% of them detected once, and 35% to 50% sits in the top ten. The rearrangement links TRBV7-6 to TRBJ2-7, with 7 bases matching TRBD2. The clonotype comes from a human donor with aplastic anemia. The sequencing sample was made of sorted CD4+, CD8+, or CD8+CD57+ T cells (not recorded which) from PBMCs. DNA of the CDR3: TGTGCCAGCAGCTTAGCGGGGGGGGTCGACGAGCAGTACTTC. The encoded protein is CASSLAGGVDEQYF.